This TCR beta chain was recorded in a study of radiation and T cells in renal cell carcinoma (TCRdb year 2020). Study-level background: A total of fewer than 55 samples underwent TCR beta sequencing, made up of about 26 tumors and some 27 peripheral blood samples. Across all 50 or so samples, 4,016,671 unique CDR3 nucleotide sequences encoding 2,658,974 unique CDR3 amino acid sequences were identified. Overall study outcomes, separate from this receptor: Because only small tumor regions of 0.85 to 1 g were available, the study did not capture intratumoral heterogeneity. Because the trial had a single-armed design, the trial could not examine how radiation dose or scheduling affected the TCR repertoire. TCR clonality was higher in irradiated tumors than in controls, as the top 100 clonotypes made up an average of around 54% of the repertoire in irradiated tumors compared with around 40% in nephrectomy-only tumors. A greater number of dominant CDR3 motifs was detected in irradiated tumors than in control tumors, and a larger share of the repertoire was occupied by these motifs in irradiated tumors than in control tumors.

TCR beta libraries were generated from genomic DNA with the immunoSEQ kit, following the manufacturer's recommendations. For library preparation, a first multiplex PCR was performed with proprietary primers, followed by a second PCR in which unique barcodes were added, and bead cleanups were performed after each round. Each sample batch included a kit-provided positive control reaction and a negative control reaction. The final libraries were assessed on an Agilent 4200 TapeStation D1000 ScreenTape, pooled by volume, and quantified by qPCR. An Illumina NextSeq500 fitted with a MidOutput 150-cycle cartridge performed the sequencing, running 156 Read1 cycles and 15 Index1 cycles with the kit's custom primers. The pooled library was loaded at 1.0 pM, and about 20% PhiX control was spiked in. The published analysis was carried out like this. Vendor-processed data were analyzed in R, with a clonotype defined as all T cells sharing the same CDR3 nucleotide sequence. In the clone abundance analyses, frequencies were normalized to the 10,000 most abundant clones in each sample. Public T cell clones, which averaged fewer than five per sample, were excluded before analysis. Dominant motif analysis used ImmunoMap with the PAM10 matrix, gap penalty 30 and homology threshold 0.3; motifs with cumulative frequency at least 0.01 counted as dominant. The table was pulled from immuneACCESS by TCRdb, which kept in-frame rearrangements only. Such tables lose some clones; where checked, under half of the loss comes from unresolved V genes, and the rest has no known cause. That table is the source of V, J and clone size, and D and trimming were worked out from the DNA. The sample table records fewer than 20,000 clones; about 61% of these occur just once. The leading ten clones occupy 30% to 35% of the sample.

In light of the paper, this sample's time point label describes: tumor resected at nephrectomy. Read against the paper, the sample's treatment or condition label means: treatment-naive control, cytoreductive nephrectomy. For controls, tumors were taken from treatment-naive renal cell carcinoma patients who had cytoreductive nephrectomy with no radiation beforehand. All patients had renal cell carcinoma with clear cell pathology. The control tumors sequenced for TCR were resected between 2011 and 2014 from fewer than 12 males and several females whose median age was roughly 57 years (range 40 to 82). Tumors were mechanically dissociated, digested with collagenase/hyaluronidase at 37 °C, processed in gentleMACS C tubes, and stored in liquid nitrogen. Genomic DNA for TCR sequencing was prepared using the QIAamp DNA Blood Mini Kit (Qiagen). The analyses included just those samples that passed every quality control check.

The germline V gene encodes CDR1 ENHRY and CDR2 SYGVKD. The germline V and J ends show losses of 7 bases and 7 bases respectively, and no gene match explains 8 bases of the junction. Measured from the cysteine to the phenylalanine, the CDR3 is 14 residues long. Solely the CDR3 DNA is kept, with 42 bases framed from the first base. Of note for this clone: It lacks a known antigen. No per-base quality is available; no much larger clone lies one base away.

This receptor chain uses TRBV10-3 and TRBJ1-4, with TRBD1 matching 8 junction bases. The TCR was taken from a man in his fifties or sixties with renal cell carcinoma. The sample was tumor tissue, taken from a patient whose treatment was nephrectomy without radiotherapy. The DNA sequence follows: TGTGCCATCACCCCGGACAGGGATGTTGAAAAACTGTTTTTT. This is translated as CAITPDRDVEKLFF.